Listed below are T cell receptor beta chains from one sample, sequenced in a study of T cells in Graves' hyperthyroidism and ophthalmopathy. TCRdb itself ran the multiplex PCR reads through MiXCR, one entry per CDR3 protein. The data hold some 580,000 distinct CDR3 sequences, with roughly 15% observed a single time. Source material: blood. The source is a woman in her thirties or forties with Graves' ophthalmopathy. The CDR3 runs from the conserved cysteine through the conserved F or W. The D gene is left open where the match is weak. Size values are once, few and many counts, or a class for expanded clones, and some rows have none.

len	abundance	v_gene	j_gene	d_gene	CDR3aa	CDR3nt
12	few	TRBV5-5	TRBJ1-4	-	CASSLEDEKLFF	TGTGCCAGCAGCTTGGAAGATGAAAAACTGTTTTTT
17	-	TRBV27	TRBJ2-6	-	CASSPPLGRPGANVLTF	TGTGCCAGCAGTCCCCCCTTGGGGAGGCCTGGGGCCAACGTCCTGACTTTC
14	few	TRBV19	TRBJ2-5	TRBD1	CASSSTGRGETQYF	TGTGCCAGTAGTTCGACAGGGAGAGGGGAGACCCAGTACTTC
17	few	TRBV6-1	TRBJ2-3	-	CASSEWVSGTTTDTQYF	TGTGCCAGCAGTGAATGGGTAAGCGGGACAACCACAGATACGCAGTATTTT
17	many	TRBV3-1	TRBJ2-1	TRBD2	CASSQDRISGRPNEQFF	TGTGCCAGCAGCCAAGATAGGATTAGCGGGAGGCCTAATGAGCAGTTCTTC
14	-	TRBV19	TRBJ1-6	TRBD1	CASSNRDRNSPLHF	TGTGCCAGTAGTAACCGGGACAGGAATTCACCCCTCCACTTT
13	few	TRBV29-1	TRBJ2-7	-	CSVVTRQPYEQYF	TGCAGCGTTGTTACAAGACAGCCCTACGAGCAGTACTTC
14	many	TRBV12-3/TRBV12-4	TRBJ2-1	TRBD2	CASSRSGAPNEQFF	TGTGCCAGCAGTCGCAGCGGGGCGCCCAATGAGCAGTTCTTC
17	-	TRBV5-8	TRBJ2-1	-	CASSLASRVSSYNEQFF	TGTGCCAGCAGCTTGGCTTCTAGAGTTAGCTCCTACAATGAGCAGTTCTTC
13	many	TRBV2	TRBJ2-3	-	CASRGETTDTQYF	TGTGCCAGCAGGGGGGAGACCACAGATACGCAGTATTTT
14	-	TRBV9	TRBJ2-1	TRBD1	CASAPGGPINEQFF	TGTGCCAGCGCCCCAGGGGGTCCCATCAATGAGCAGTTCTTC
15	many	TRBV3-1	TRBJ2-3	-	CASSQAPYQADTQYF	TGTGCCAGCAGCCAAGCACCCTACCAGGCAGATACGCAGTATTTT
14	few	TRBV29-1	TRBJ1-1	-	CSVAPGPGNTEAFF	TGCAGCGTTGCCCCGGGACCGGGAAACACTGAAGCTTTCTTT
16	many	TRBV9	TRBJ1-2	TRBD1	CASSVGPGQDLYGYTF	TGTGCCAGCAGCGTAGGACCGGGACAGGACCTTTATGGCTACACCTTC
14	-	TRBV28	TRBJ2-3	-	CAIGSHRGTDTQYF	TGTGCCATCGGGTCCCACAGGGGCACAGATACGCAGTATTTT
15	-	TRBV3-1	TRBJ1-3	-	CASSQNAISRNTIYF	TGTGCCAGCAGTCAAAACGCCATTTCTAGAAACACCATATATTTT
13	-	TRBV10-3	TRBJ1-1	-	CATLQRMNTEAFF	TGTGCCACCCTACAGCGTATGAACACTGAAGCTTTCTTT